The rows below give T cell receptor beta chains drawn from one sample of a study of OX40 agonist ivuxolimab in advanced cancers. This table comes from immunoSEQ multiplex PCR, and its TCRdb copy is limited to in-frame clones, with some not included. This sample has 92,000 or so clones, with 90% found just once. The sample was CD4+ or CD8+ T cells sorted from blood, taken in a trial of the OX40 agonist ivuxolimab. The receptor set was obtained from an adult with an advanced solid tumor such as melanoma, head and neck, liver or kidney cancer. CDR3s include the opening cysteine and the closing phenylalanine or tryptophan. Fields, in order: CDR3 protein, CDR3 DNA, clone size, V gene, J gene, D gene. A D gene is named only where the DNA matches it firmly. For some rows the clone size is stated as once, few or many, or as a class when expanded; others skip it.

CDR3 protein: CASKIEGAGEKLFF; CDR3 DNA: TGTGCCAGCAAGATAGAGGGGGCAGGGGAAAAACTGTTTTTT; clone size: NA; V gene: TRBV28; J gene: TRBJ1-4; D gene: TRBD1
CDR3 protein: CASSLEEAFF; CDR3 DNA: TGTGCCAGCAGCTTAGAAGAAGCTTTCTTT; clone size: NA; V gene: TRBV7-6; J gene: TRBJ1-1; D gene: NA
CDR3 protein: CASSAGEADTQYF; CDR3 DNA: TGTGCCAGCTCGGCGGGAGAGGCGGATACGCAGTATTTT; clone size: NA; V gene: TRBV6-4; J gene: TRBJ2-3; D gene: TRBD2
CDR3 protein: CASSPRQGPRVEQYF; CDR3 DNA: TGTGCCAGCAGCCCCCGACAGGGCCCCAGGGTCGAGCAGTACTTC; clone size: few; V gene: TRBV11-2; J gene: TRBJ2-7; D gene: TRBD1
CDR3 protein: CASSLDRAYTDTQYF; CDR3 DNA: TGTGCCAGCAGCTTGGACAGGGCCTACACAGATACGCAGTATTTT; clone size: NA; V gene: TRBV7-9; J gene: TRBJ2-3; D gene: TRBD1
CDR3 protein: CASSNPGGELFF; CDR3 DNA: TGTGCCAGTAGTAACCCAGGGGGGGAGCTGTTTTTT; clone size: NA; V gene: TRBV19; J gene: TRBJ2-2; D gene: NA
CDR3 protein: CASSLSQLGEQFF; CDR3 DNA: TGTGCCAGCAGTTTATCCCAATTGGGTGAGCAGTTCTTC; clone size: once; V gene: TRBV28; J gene: TRBJ2-1; D gene: NA
CDR3 protein: CASGRTATGELFF; CDR3 DNA: TGTGCCAGCGGCAGGACGGCCACCGGGGAGCTGTTTTTT; clone size: NA; V gene: TRBV6-5; J gene: TRBJ2-2; D gene: NA
CDR3 protein: CASSFGGNTGELFF; CDR3 DNA: TGCGCCAGCAGCTTCGGTGGTAACACCGGGGAGCTGTTTTTT; clone size: NA; V gene: TRBV5-1; J gene: TRBJ2-2; D gene: NA
CDR3 protein: CASTLTPRDANTGELFF; CDR3 DNA: TGTGCCAGCACTTTAACCCCTCGAGACGCGAACACCGGGGAGCTGTTTTTT; clone size: NA; V gene: TRBV7-9; J gene: TRBJ2-2; D gene: NA
CDR3 protein: CASRPDRAYEQYF; CDR3 DNA: TGTGCCAGTAGGCCGGACAGGGCCTACGAGCAGTACTTC; clone size: NA; V gene: TRBV19; J gene: TRBJ2-7; D gene: TRBD1
CDR3 protein: CASRTSGRLLGGEQFF; CDR3 DNA: TGTGCCAGCAGAACTAGCGGGAGGCTTCTTGGCGGTGAGCAGTTCTTC; clone size: NA; V gene: TRBV28; J gene: TRBJ2-1; D gene: TRBD2
CDR3 protein: CASSPGTQSNQPQHF; CDR3 DNA: TGCGCCAGCAGCCCTGGGACACAAAGCAATCAGCCCCAGCATTTT; clone size: few; V gene: TRBV5-1; J gene: TRBJ1-5; D gene: NA
CDR3 protein: CAIRKGGEDYEQYF; CDR3 DNA: TGTGCCATCAGAAAAGGGGGGGAGGACTACGAGCAGTACTTC; clone size: NA; V gene: TRBV10-3; J gene: TRBJ2-7; D gene: NA
CDR3 protein: CASSLRGSRKEQFF; CDR3 DNA: TGTGCCAGCAGTTTAAGGGGTTCCCGAAAGGAGCAGTTCTTC; clone size: NA; V gene: TRBV27; J gene: TRBJ2-1; D gene: NA
CDR3 protein: CASSYLSNEKLFF; CDR3 DNA: TGTGCCAGCAGTTACTTGAGTAATGAAAAACTGTTTTTT; clone size: NA; V gene: TRBV6-5; J gene: TRBJ1-4; D gene: NA
CDR3 protein: CASSEGIWAFF; CDR3 DNA: TGTGCCAGCAGTGAGGGCATTTGGGCTTTCTTT; clone size: NA; V gene: TRBV6-1; J gene: TRBJ1-1; D gene: NA
CDR3 protein: CASSLVWGNTEAFF; CDR3 DNA: TGTGCCAGCAGCTTGGTTTGGGGGAACACTGAAGCTTTCTTT; clone size: NA; V gene: TRBV5-6; J gene: TRBJ1-1; D gene: NA
CDR3 protein: CASSERGQGHEQYF; CDR3 DNA: TGCGCCAGCAGTGAGAGGGGACAGGGTCACGAGCAGTACTTC; clone size: few; V gene: TRBV10-1; J gene: TRBJ2-7; D gene: TRBD1
CDR3 protein: CASSLGSGGADTQYF; CDR3 DNA: TGTGCCAGCAGCTTGGGTTCAGGGGGCGCAGATACGCAGTATTTT; clone size: NA; V gene: TRBV5-5; J gene: TRBJ2-3; D gene: TRBD1
CDR3 protein: CASSLDGSGGYTF; CDR3 DNA: TGTGCCAGCAGCCTCGACGGTTCGGGTGGCTACACCTTC; clone size: NA; V gene: TRBV7-9; J gene: TRBJ1-2; D gene: NA
CDR3 protein: CASSQDWARGYGYTF; CDR3 DNA: TGCGCCAGCAGCCAAGACTGGGCCAGGGGGTATGGCTACACCTTC; clone size: NA; V gene: TRBV4-1; J gene: TRBJ1-2; D gene: TRBD1
CDR3 protein: CASSHGGGNEQFF; CDR3 DNA: TGTGCCAGCAGCCATGGGGGGGGCAATGAGCAGTTCTTC; clone size: once; V gene: TRBV5-4; J gene: TRBJ2-1; D gene: TRBD2
CDR3 protein: CASSSASSYNEQFF; CDR3 DNA: TGTGCCAGCAGTTCAGCGAGTTCCTACAATGAGCAGTTCTTC; clone size: NA; V gene: TRBV27; J gene: TRBJ2-1; D gene: NA
CDR3 protein: CASSVGSYNEQFF; CDR3 DNA: TGTGCCAGCAGTGTCGGCTCCTACAATGAGCAGTTCTTC; clone size: NA; V gene: TRBV9; J gene: TRBJ2-1; D gene: NA
CDR3 protein: CASSSIKAGVNYEQYF; CDR3 DNA: TGTGCCAGCAGCTCTATTAAAGCGGGAGTGAACTACGAGCAGTACTTC; clone size: NA; V gene: TRBV7-9; J gene: TRBJ2-7; D gene: TRBD2
CDR3 protein: CASKAGFYNEQFF; CDR3 DNA: TGTGCCAGCAAAGCGGGGTTCTACAATGAGCAGTTCTTC; clone size: NA; V gene: TRBV25-1; J gene: TRBJ2-1; D gene: TRBD2
CDR3 protein: CASSFAGTLEPQHF; CDR3 DNA: TGTGCCAGCAGTTTTGCCGGGACCTTGGAGCCCCAGCATTTT; clone size: few; V gene: TRBV27; J gene: TRBJ1-5; D gene: NA
CDR3 protein: CATSRDRSASEQYF; CDR3 DNA: TGTGCCACCAGCAGAGATCGCAGTGCTTCCGAGCAGTACTTC; clone size: few; V gene: TRBV15; J gene: TRBJ2-7; D gene: NA
CDR3 protein: CATIPPANEKLFF; CDR3 DNA: TGTGCCACCATCCCCCCGGCTAATGAAAAACTGTTTTTT; clone size: NA; V gene: TRBV6-1; J gene: TRBJ1-4; D gene: NA
CDR3 protein: CASSPRGTGELFF; CDR3 DNA: TGTGCCAGCAGCCCCCGGGGTACCGGGGAGCTGTTTTTT; clone size: NA; V gene: TRBV7-9; J gene: TRBJ2-2; D gene: NA
CDR3 protein: CASSLAGGAYNEQFF; CDR3 DNA: TGTGCCAGTAGTTTAGCGGGAGGGGCCTACAATGAGCAGTTCTTC; clone size: NA; V gene: TRBV19; J gene: TRBJ2-1; D gene: TRBD2
CDR3 protein: CASSDGRDGYTF; CDR3 DNA: TGTGCCAGCAGTGACGGGCGGGATGGCTACACCTTC; clone size: NA; V gene: TRBV6-4; J gene: TRBJ1-2; D gene: NA
CDR3 protein: CASSLRGDLNSPLHF; CDR3 DNA: TGTGCCAGCAGCCTGAGGGGGGATCTGAATTCACCCCTCCACTTT; clone size: NA; V gene: TRBV5-4; J gene: TRBJ1-6; D gene: NA
CDR3 protein: CASSQVVAGWSYEQYF; CDR3 DNA: TGCGCCAGCAGCCAAGTAGTAGCGGGGTGGTCCTACGAGCAGTACTTC; clone size: NA; V gene: TRBV4-1; J gene: TRBJ2-7; D gene: TRBD2